This T cell receptor beta chain was sequenced in a study of shared clonotypes between healthy human individuals. To note about this clone: Its antigen is not identified. The same CDR3 also results from other DNA sequences found in this sample.

The germline V gene has CDR1 MNHNS and CDR2 SASEGT. This CDR3 comprises 13 residues. V lost 6 bases, J lost 2 bases, and 3 bases stayed unmatched. Overall study results and limits: Sorted-subset samples were not fully sequenced, rarefaction indicated. A generally larger estimated richness was seen in naive subsets than in memory subsets.

TCRdb's table, derived via immunoSEQ multiplex PCR, lists solely in-frame clones and lacks some. The sample includes about 2.3 million clones, 92% seen only once; the top ten take approximately 0.41%. The material sequenced was naive CD4+ T cells from PBMCs. Indicated subset: CD45RA+ positively selected. This sequence joins TRBV6-1 and TRBJ1-1, with TRBD1 matching 7 bases. The receptor comes from a man younger than 30 in good health. Some clones in this sample may be carry-over from other donors' samples. The CDR3: CASSRDRNTEAFF. CDR3 nucleotide sequence: TGTGCCAGCAGCCGGGACAGAAACACTGAAGCTTTCTTT.